The entry below gives a single T cell receptor (beta chain) sequence along with its context. The CDR3 extends over 13 amino acids. Germline CDR1 is ENHRY and CDR2 is SYGVKD. Trimming took 2 bases from V and 1 from J, leaving 5 bases between them. The data were taken from a study of blood T cell repertoires in COVID-19. Overall study context: From the United States, Italy and Spain came samples of acute and convalescent COVID-19. T cells, B-cell-depleted T cells, or PBMCs supplied cDNA or gDNA.

Method: immunoSEQ multiplex PCR; TCRdb's copy keeps in-frame clones and lacks some. The table shows tens of thousands of clones, with about 74% occurring only once. Specimen: peripheral blood. The chain links TRBV10-3 to TRBJ2-5; D is uncertain. This sequence originates from a man between 65 and 85 years old with COVID-19, enrolled during active disease. The CDR3 DNA follows: TGTGCCATCAGTGAGACTACCCAAGAGACCCAGTACTTC. It translates to CAISETTQETQYF.